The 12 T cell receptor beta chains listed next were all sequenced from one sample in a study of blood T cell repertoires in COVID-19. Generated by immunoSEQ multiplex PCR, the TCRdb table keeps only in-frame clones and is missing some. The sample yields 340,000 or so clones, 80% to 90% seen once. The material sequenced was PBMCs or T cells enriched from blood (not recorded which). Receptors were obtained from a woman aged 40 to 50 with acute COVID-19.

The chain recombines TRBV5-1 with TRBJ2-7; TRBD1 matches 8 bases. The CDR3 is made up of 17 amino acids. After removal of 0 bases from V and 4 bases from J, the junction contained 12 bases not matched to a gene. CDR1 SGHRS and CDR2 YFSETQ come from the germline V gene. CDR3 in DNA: TGCGCCAGCAGCTTGGAGGGGAGGAGGACAGGGCCGTACGAGCAGTACTTC. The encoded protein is CASSLEGRRTGPYEQYF.

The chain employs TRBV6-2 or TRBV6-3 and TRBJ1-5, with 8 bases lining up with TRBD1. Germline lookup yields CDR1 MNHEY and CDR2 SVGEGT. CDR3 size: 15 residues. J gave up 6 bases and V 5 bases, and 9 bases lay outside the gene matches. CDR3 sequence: CASSLGQGAVQPQHF. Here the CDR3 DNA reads TGTGCCAGCAGTCTCGGACAGGGAGCTGTTCAGCCCCAGCATTTT.

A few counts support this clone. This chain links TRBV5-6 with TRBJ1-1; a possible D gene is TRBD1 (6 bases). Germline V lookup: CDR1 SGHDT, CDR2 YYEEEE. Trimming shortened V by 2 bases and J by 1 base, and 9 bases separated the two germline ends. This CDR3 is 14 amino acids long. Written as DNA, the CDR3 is TGTGCCAGCAGCTTACTACAGGGGAACACTGAAGCTTTCTTT. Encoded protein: CASSLLQGNTEAFF.

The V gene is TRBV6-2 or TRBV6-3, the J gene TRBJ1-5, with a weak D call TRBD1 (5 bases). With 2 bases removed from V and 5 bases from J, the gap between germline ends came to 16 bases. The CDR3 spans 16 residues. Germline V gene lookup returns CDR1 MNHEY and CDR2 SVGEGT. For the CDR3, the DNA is TGTGCCAGCAGTTACGTTCAGGGCATCAGGGATCAGCCCCAGCATTTT. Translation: CASSYVQGIRDQPQHF.

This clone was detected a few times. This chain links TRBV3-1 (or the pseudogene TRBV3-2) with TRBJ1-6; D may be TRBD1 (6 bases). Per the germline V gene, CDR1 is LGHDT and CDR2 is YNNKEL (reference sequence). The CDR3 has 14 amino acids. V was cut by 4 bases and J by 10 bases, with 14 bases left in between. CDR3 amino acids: CASSPRQVGSPLHF. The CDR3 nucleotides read TGTGCCAGCAGCCCCCGACAGGTGGGCTCACCCCTCCACTTT.

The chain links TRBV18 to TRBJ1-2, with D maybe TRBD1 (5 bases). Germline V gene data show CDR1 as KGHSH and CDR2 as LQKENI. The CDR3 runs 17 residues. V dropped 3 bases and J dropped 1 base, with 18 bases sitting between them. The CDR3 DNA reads TGTGCCAGCTCACCGAATGGCCGCAGGGAGGATAACTATGGCTACACCTTC. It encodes CASSPNGRREDNYGYTF.

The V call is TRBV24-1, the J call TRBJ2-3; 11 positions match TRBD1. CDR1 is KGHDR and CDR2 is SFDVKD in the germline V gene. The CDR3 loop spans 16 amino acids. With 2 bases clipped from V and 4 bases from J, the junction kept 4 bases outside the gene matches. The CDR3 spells CATSDSKGQGADTQYF. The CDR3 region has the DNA TGTGCCACCAGTGATTCAAAGGGACAGGGGGCAGATACGCAGTATTTT.

In DNA form, the CDR3 reads TGTGCCATAAGTAGGGAGGGAGAGACCCAGTACTTC. This translates into CAISREGETQYF. The V call is TRBV5-4, the J call TRBJ2-5; 7 bases agree with TRBD2. CDR1 SGHNT and CDR2 YYREEE come from the germline V gene (reference sequence). The CDR3 covers 12 residues. The V gene end was trimmed by 9 bases and the J gene end by 4 bases; junction bases not matched to a gene: 6.

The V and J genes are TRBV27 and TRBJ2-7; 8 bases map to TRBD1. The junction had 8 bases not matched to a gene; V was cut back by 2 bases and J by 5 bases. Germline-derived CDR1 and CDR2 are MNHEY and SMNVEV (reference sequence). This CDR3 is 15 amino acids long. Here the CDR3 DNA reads TGTGCCAGCAGTTTAGGACAGGGCCCCTTCCACGAGCAGTACTTC. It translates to CASSLGQGPFHEQYF.

The CDR3 protein is CASRRTGLEETQYF. The CDR3 nucleotides are TGTGCCAGTAGACGGACAGGGCTGGAAGAGACCCAGTACTTC. This chain joins TRBV19 and TRBJ2-5, with 8 bases that match TRBD1. The CDR3 contains 14 residues. Germline V lookup: CDR1 LNHDA, CDR2 SQIVND (reference sequence). J lost 3 bases, V lost 6 bases, and 6 bases had no gene match.

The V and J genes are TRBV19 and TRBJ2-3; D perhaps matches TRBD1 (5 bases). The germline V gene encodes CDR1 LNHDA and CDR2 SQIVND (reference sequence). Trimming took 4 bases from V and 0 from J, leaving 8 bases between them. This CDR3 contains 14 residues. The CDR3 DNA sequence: TGTGCCAGTAGTAGACCAGGGAGCACAGATACGCAGTATTTT. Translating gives CASSRPGSTDTQYF.

Here the CDR3 reads CASSNQGAANEKLFF. The CDR3 nucleotides read TGTGCCAGCAGCAATCAGGGGGCGGCTAATGAAAAACTGTTTTTT. The chain carries TRBV7-2 and TRBJ1-4, with 8 nucleotides matching TRBD1. Trimming at V came to 5 bases and at J to 3 bases, leaving 5 bases not matched to a gene. This CDR3 comprises 15 residues. CDR1 and CDR2 from the germline V gene are SGHTA and FQGNSA.